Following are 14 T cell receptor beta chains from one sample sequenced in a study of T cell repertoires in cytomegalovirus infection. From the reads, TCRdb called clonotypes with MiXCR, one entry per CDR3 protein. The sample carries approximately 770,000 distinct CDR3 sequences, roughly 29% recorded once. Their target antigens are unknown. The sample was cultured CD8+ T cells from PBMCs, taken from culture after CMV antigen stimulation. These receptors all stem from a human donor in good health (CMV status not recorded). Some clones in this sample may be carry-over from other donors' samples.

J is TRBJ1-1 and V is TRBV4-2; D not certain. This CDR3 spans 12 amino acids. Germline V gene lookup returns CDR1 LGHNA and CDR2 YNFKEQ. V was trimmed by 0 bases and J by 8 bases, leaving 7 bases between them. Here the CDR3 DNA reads TGTGCCAGCAGCCAAGAACCTACAGAAGCTTTCTTT. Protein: CASSQEPTEAFF.

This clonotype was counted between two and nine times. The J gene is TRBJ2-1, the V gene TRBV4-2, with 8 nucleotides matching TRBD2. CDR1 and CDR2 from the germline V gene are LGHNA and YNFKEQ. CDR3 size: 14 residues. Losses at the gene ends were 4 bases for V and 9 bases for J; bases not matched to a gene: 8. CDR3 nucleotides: TGTGCCAGCAGCCCCCCGGGGGGGGGCGGTGAGCAGTTCTTC. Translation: CASSPPGGGGEQFF.

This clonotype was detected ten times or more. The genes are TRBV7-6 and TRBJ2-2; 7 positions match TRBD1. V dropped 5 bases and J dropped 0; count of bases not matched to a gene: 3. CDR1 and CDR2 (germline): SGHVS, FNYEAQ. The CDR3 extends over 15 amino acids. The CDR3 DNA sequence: TGTGCCAGCAGCCAAACAGGGGCGAACACCGGGGAGCTGTTTTTT. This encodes CASSQTGANTGELFF.

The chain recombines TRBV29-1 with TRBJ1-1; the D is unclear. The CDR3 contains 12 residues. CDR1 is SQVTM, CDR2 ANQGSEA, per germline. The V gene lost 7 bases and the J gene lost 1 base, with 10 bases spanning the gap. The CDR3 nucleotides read TGCAGCGGCCTCCGGGAGAACACTGAAGCTTTCTTT. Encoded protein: CSGLRENTEAFF.

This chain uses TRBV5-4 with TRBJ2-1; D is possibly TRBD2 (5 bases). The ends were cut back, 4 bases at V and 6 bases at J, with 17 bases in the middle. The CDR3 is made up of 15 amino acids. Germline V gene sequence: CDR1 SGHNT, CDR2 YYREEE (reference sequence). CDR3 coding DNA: TGTGCCAGCAGCGCCCCGGGTCATGAGGGCAATGAGCAGTTCTTC. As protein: CASSAPGHEGNEQFF.

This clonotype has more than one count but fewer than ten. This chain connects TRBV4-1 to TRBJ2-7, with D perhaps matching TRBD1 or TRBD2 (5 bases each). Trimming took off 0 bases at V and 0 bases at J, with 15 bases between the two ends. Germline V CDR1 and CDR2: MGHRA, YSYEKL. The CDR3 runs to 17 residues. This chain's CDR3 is CASSQDPPGPISYEQYF. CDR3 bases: TGCGCCAGCAGCCAAGATCCACCGGGGCCGATCTCCTACGAGCAGTACTTC.

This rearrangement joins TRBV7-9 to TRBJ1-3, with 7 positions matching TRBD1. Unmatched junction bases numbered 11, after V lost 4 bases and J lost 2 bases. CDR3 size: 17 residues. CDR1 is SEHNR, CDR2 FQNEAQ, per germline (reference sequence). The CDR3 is CASSSTDRAAAGNTIYF. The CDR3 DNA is TGTGCCAGCAGCTCGACAGACAGGGCTGCTGCTGGAAACACCATATATTTT.

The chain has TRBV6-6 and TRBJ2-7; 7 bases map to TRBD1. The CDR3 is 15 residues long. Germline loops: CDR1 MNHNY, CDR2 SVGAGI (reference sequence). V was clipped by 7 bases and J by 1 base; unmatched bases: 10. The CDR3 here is CASTLRPGQSYEQYF. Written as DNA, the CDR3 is TGTGCCAGCACCCTCAGACCGGGACAGTCCTACGAGCAGTACTTC.

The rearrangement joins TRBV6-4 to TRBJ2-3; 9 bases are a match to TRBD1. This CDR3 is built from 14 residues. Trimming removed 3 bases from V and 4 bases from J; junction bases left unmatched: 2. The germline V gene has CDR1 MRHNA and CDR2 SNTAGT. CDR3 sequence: CASSEGQGPDTQYF. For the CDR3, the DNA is TGTGCCAGCAGTGAGGGACAGGGCCCAGATACGCAGTATTTT.

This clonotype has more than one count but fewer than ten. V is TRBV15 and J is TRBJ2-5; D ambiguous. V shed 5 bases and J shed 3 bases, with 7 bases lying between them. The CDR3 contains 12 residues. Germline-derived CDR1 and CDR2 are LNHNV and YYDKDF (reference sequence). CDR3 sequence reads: CATSQYEETQYF. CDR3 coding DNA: TGTGCCACCAGCCAATACGAAGAGACCCAGTACTTC. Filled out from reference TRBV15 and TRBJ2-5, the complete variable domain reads DAMVIQNPRYQVTQFGKPVTLSCSQTLNHNVMYWYQQKSSQAPKLLFHYYDKDFNNEADTPDNFQSRRPNTSFCFLDIRSPGLGDTAMYLCATSQYEETQYFGPGTRLLVL.

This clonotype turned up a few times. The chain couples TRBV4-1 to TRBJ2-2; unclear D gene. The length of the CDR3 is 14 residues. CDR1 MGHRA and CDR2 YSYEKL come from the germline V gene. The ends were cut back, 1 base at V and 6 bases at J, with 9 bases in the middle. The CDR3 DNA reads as TGCGCCAGCAGCCAAGGTCCCGCGGCCGGGGAGCTGTTTTTT. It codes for CASSQGPAAGELFF.

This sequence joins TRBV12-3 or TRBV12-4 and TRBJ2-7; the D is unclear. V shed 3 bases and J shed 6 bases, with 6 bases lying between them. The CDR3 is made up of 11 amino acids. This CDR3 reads CASSFSSEQYF. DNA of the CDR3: TGTGCCAGCAGTTTTAGCTCCGAGCAGTACTTC.

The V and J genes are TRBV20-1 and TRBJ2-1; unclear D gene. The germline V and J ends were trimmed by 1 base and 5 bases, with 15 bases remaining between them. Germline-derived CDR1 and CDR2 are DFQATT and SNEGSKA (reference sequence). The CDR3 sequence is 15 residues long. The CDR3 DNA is TGCAGTGCTAGAGGACGAGTAGATCCCGACAATGAGCAGTTCTTC. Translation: CSARGRVDPDNEQFF.

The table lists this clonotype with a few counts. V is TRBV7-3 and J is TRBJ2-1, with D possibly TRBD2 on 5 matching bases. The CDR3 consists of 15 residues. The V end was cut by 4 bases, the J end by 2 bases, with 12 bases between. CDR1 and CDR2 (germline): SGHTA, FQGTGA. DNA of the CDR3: TGTGCCAGCAGCTCCGAGCTAGCAACCTACAATGAGCAGTTCTTC. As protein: CASSSELATYNEQFF. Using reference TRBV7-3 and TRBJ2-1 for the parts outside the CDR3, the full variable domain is GAGVSQTPSNKVTEKGKYVELRCDPISGHTALYWYRQSLGQGPEFLIYFQGTGAADDSGLPNDRFFAVRPEGSVSTLKIQRTERGDSAVYLCASSSELATYNEQFFGPGTRLTVL.